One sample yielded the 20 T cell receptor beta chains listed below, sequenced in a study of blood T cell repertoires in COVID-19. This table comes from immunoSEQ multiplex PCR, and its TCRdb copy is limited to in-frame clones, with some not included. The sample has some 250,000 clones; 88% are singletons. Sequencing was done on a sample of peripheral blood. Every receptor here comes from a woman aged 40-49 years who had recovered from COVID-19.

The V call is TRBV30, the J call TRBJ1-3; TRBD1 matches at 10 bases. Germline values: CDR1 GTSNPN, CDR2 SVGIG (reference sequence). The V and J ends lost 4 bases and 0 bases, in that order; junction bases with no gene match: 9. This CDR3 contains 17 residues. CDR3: CAWTTGGAESSGNTIYF. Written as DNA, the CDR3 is TGTGCCTGGACGACAGGGGGCGCTGAGTCCTCTGGAAACACCATATATTTT. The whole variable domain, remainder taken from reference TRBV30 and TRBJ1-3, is SQTIHQWPATLVQPVGSPLSLECTVEGTSNPNLYWYRQAAGRGLQLLFYSVGIGQISSEVPQNLSASRPQDRQFILSSKKLLLSDSGFYLCAWTTGGAESSGNTIYFGEGSWLTVV.

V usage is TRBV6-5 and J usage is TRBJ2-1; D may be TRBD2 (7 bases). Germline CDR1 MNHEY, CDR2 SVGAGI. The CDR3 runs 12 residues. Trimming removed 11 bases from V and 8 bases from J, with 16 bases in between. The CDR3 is CAGGAGAHEQFF. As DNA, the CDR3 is TGTGCCGGGGGGGCAGGGGCTCATGAGCAGTTCTTC.

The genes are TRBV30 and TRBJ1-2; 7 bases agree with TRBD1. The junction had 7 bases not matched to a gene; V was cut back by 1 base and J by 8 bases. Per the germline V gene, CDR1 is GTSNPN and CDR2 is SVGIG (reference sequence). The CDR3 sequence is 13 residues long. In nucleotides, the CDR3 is TGTGCCTGGAGTGCCCACAGGACAGGAGGCTACACCTTC. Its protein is CAWSAHRTGGYTF. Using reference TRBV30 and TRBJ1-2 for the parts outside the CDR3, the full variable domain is SQTIHQWPATLVQPVGSPLSLECTVEGTSNPNLYWYRQAAGRGLQLLFYSVGIGQISSEVPQNLSASRPQDRQFILSSKKLLLSDSGFYLCAWSAHRTGGYTFGSGTRLTVV.

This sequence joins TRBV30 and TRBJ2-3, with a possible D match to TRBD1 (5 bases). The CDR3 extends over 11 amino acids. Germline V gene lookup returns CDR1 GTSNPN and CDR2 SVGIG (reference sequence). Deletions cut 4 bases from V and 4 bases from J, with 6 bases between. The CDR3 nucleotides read TGTGCCTGGACCAGGGCAGATACGCAGTATTTT. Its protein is CAWTRADTQYF.

CDR3 nucleotide sequence: TGTGCCAGCAGCCAGATCGGCGGGCCCCCCGCAGATACGCAGTATTTT. Protein product: CASSQIGGPPADTQYF. This chain joins TRBV14 and TRBJ2-3, with D possibly matching TRBD2 (5 bases). The CDR3 sequence is 16 residues long. V lost 3 bases and J lost 4, with 17 bases in between. Germline assignment: CDR1 SGHDN and CDR2 FVKESK.

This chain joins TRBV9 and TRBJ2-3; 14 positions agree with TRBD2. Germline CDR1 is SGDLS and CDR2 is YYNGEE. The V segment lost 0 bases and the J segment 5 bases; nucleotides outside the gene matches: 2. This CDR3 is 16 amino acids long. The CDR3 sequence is CASSVGTSGGRDTQYF. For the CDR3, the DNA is TGTGCCAGCAGCGTAGGGACTAGCGGGGGGAGAGATACGCAGTATTTT.

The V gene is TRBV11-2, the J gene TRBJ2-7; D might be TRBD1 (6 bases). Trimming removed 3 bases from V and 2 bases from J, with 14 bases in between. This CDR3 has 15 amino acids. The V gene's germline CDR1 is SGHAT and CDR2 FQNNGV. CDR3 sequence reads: CASSLGQGLAYEQYV. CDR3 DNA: TGTGCCAGCAGCTTGGGGCAGGGGCTAGCCTACGAGCAGTACGTC.

This chain's CDR3 is CASSPPGVRETQYF. DNA of the CDR3: TGTGCCAGCTCACCACCGGGAGTTCGGGAGACCCAGTACTTC. The chain links TRBV18 to TRBJ2-5, with TRBD2 as a possible D gene (5 bases). Trimming cost V 0 bases and J 5 bases, with 10 bases left between them. From germline, CDR1 is KGHSH and CDR2 LQKENI. This CDR3 comprises 14 residues.

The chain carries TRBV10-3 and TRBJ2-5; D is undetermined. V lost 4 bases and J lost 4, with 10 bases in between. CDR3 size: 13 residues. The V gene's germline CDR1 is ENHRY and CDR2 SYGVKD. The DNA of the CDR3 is TGTGCCATCAGTGTCGGTAGCAGAGAGACCCAGTACTTC. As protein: CAISVGSRETQYF.

The CDR3 nucleotides read TGTGCCAGCTCACCCGACATCCCAGGGTATGGCTACACCTTC. Its translation: CASSPDIPGYGYTF. The chain is built from TRBV18 and TRBJ1-2; tentatively, D is TRBD1 (5 bases). CDR1 and CDR2 from the germline V gene are KGHSH and LQKENI. The CDR3 is 14 residues long. Trimming stripped 3 bases from V and 5 bases from J, with 13 bases between.

In nucleotides, the CDR3 is TGTGCCAGCAGTTCCAGGACAGGGGGCAATCAGCCCCAGCATTTT. It yields the protein CASSSRTGGNQPQHF. The chain has TRBV2 and TRBJ1-5; 9 positions agree with TRBD1. Germline V gives CDR1 SNHLY, CDR2 FYNNEI. The V and J ends lost 5 bases and 2 bases, in that order; junction bases with no gene match: 4. The CDR3 sequence is 15 residues long.

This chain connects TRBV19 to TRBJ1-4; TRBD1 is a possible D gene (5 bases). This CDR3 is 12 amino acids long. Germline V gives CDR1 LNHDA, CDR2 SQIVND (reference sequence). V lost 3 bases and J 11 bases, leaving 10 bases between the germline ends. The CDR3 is CASSIRGPKLFF. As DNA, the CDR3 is TGTGCCAGTAGTATTAGGGGTCCCAAACTGTTTTTT.

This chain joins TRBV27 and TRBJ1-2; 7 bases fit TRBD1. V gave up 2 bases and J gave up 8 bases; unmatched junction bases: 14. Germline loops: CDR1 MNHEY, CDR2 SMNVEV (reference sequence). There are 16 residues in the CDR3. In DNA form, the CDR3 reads TGTGCCAGCAGTTTAGTCAGGGGGTTCGAGTCTATCGGCTACACCTTC. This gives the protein CASSLVRGFESIGYTF.

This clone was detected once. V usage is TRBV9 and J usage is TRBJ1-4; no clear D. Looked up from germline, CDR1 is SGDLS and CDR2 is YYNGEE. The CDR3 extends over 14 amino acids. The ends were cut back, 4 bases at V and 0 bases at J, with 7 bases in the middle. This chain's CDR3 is CASSHGATNEKLFF. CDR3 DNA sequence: TGTGCCAGCAGCCACGGTGCAACTAATGAAAAACTGTTTTTT.

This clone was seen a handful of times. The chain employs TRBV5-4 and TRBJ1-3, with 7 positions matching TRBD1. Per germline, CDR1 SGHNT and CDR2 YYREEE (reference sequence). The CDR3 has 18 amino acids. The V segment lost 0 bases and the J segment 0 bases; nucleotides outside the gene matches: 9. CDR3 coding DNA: TGTGCCAGCAGCTTGGAGATACGGACAGGCAACTCTGGAAACACCATATATTTT. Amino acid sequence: CASSLEIRTGNSGNTIYF.

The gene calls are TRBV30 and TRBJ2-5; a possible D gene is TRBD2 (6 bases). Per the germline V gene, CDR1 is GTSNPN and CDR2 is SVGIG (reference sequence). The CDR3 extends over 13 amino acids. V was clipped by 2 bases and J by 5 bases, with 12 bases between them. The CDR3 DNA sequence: TGTGCCTGGAGTTTGGGGGGTTTGGAGACCCAGTACTTC. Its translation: CAWSLGGLETQYF.

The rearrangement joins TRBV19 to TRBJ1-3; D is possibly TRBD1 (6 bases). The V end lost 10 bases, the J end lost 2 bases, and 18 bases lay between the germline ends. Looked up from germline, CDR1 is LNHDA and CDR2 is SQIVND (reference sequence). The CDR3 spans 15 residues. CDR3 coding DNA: TGTGCCACCTCACAGGGAGGGTTCCCTGGAAACACCATATATTTT. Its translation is CATSQGGFPGNTIYF.

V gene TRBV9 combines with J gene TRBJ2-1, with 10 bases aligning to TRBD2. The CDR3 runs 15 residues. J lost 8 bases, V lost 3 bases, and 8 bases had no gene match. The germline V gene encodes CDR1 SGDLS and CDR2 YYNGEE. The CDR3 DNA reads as TGTGCCAGCAGCGGATTAGCGGGAGGAATCGATGAGCAGTTCTTC. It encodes CASSGLAGGIDEQFF.

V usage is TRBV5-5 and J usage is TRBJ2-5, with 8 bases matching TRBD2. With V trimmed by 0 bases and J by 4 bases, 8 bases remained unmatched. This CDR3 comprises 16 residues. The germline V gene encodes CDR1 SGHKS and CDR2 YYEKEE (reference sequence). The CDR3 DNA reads TGTGCCAGCAGCTTGGACCCGGGGACTAGGGTAGAGACCCAGTACTTC. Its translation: CASSLDPGTRVETQYF.

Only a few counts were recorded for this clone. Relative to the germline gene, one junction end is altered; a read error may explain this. In DNA form, the CDR3 reads TGTGCCAGCACCTTGGGAGGGCTCTCCTACAATGAGCAGTTCTTC. As protein: CASTLGGLSYNEQFF. The rearrangement uses TRBV5-4 and TRBJ2-1; 7 bases map to TRBD2. The CDR3 sequence is 15 residues long. CDR1 is SGHNT, CDR2 YYREEE, per germline (reference sequence). Based on the CDR3 plus reference TRBV5-4 and TRBJ2-1, the full variable domain is ETGVTQSPTHLIKTRGQQVTLRCSSQSGHNTVSWYQQALGQGPQFIFQYYREEENGRGNFPPRFSGLQFPNYSSELNVNALELDDSALYLCASTLGGLSYNEQFFGPGTRLTVL.